This T cell receptor beta chain stems from a study of blood T cell repertoires in COVID-19 (dated by TCRdb to about 2020). Broadly, across the study: The collaborator samples originated in the United States, Italy and Spain and spanned the acute and convalescent phases of COVID-19. The prospective study material was composed of cDNA or gDNA derived from T cells, B-cell-depleted T cells, or PBMCs. Deeply sampled blood TCRbeta repertoires from subjects exposed to, actively infected with, or recovered from COVID-19 were included in the dataset. The samples were drawn from the first 160 participants of the ongoing ImmuneRACE study and from more than 1,000 subjects provided by 6 global collaborators. A de-identified subject ID, COVID-19 status, age in years and sex were almost always included in the sample metadata. Where available, HLA class I and class II types were obtained from metadata supplied by the sample provider rather than from assay-based typing. The repertoires were released in a freely available public database meant as a resource for research on the immune response to SARS-CoV-2. Paper-wide results and their limitations: Clinical and demographic metadata were provided uncurated, with the amount varying by source and participant.

The collaborating institutions used their own protocols to collect whole blood in K2EDTA tubes. For TCRbeta analysis, collaborators shipped samples as frozen whole blood, isolated PBMCs, or DNA extracted from either of those sample types. The immunoSEQ Assay, a bias-controlled multiplex PCR, was used to amplify TCRbeta CDR3 regions from genomic DNA. The paper's data handling went like this. Within the assay, amplification of reference gene primers was used to estimate how many nucleated cells each sample contained. To quantify the absolute abundance of each unique TCRbeta CDR3 rearrangement, sequence reads were collapsed and filtered. For each sample, productive Simpson clonality was calculated as the square root of Simpson's diversity index across productive rearrangements. What TCRdb holds here is the immuneACCESS table cut down to in-frame rearrangements. Part of the clones is not present; checked against another copy, under half of the missing clones reflect an unresolved V gene, and the others are unexplained. V and J calls and clone size are as listed in that table; D and trimming were resolved from the DNA. Across this sample there are around 70,000 clones, with just over 85% seen only once. The top ten constitute around 8.1% of the sample.

CDR1 and CDR2 (SGHNT, YYREEE) derive from the germline V gene (reference sequence). The CDR3 contains 15 residues, cysteine and phenylalanine counted. Only the CDR3 DNA is retained, 45 bases long and in frame from the first base. V sheds 4 bases and J sheds 0 bases, leaving 12 bases between their ends. Regarding this clone: Its recognized antigen is unknown. One base away there is no much larger clone; base qualities are not given.

The TCR sequence derives from a man aged 30-40 years with acute or convalescent COVID-19. Recombination connected TRBV5-4 to TRBJ2-3, with a weak D call of TRBD2 (5 bases match). Source material: peripheral blood. The CDR3 reads as follows: CASSPTTRSTDTQYF. In nucleotide form, the sequence is TGTGCCAGCAGCCCGACTACCCGTAGCACAGATACGCAGTATTTT.